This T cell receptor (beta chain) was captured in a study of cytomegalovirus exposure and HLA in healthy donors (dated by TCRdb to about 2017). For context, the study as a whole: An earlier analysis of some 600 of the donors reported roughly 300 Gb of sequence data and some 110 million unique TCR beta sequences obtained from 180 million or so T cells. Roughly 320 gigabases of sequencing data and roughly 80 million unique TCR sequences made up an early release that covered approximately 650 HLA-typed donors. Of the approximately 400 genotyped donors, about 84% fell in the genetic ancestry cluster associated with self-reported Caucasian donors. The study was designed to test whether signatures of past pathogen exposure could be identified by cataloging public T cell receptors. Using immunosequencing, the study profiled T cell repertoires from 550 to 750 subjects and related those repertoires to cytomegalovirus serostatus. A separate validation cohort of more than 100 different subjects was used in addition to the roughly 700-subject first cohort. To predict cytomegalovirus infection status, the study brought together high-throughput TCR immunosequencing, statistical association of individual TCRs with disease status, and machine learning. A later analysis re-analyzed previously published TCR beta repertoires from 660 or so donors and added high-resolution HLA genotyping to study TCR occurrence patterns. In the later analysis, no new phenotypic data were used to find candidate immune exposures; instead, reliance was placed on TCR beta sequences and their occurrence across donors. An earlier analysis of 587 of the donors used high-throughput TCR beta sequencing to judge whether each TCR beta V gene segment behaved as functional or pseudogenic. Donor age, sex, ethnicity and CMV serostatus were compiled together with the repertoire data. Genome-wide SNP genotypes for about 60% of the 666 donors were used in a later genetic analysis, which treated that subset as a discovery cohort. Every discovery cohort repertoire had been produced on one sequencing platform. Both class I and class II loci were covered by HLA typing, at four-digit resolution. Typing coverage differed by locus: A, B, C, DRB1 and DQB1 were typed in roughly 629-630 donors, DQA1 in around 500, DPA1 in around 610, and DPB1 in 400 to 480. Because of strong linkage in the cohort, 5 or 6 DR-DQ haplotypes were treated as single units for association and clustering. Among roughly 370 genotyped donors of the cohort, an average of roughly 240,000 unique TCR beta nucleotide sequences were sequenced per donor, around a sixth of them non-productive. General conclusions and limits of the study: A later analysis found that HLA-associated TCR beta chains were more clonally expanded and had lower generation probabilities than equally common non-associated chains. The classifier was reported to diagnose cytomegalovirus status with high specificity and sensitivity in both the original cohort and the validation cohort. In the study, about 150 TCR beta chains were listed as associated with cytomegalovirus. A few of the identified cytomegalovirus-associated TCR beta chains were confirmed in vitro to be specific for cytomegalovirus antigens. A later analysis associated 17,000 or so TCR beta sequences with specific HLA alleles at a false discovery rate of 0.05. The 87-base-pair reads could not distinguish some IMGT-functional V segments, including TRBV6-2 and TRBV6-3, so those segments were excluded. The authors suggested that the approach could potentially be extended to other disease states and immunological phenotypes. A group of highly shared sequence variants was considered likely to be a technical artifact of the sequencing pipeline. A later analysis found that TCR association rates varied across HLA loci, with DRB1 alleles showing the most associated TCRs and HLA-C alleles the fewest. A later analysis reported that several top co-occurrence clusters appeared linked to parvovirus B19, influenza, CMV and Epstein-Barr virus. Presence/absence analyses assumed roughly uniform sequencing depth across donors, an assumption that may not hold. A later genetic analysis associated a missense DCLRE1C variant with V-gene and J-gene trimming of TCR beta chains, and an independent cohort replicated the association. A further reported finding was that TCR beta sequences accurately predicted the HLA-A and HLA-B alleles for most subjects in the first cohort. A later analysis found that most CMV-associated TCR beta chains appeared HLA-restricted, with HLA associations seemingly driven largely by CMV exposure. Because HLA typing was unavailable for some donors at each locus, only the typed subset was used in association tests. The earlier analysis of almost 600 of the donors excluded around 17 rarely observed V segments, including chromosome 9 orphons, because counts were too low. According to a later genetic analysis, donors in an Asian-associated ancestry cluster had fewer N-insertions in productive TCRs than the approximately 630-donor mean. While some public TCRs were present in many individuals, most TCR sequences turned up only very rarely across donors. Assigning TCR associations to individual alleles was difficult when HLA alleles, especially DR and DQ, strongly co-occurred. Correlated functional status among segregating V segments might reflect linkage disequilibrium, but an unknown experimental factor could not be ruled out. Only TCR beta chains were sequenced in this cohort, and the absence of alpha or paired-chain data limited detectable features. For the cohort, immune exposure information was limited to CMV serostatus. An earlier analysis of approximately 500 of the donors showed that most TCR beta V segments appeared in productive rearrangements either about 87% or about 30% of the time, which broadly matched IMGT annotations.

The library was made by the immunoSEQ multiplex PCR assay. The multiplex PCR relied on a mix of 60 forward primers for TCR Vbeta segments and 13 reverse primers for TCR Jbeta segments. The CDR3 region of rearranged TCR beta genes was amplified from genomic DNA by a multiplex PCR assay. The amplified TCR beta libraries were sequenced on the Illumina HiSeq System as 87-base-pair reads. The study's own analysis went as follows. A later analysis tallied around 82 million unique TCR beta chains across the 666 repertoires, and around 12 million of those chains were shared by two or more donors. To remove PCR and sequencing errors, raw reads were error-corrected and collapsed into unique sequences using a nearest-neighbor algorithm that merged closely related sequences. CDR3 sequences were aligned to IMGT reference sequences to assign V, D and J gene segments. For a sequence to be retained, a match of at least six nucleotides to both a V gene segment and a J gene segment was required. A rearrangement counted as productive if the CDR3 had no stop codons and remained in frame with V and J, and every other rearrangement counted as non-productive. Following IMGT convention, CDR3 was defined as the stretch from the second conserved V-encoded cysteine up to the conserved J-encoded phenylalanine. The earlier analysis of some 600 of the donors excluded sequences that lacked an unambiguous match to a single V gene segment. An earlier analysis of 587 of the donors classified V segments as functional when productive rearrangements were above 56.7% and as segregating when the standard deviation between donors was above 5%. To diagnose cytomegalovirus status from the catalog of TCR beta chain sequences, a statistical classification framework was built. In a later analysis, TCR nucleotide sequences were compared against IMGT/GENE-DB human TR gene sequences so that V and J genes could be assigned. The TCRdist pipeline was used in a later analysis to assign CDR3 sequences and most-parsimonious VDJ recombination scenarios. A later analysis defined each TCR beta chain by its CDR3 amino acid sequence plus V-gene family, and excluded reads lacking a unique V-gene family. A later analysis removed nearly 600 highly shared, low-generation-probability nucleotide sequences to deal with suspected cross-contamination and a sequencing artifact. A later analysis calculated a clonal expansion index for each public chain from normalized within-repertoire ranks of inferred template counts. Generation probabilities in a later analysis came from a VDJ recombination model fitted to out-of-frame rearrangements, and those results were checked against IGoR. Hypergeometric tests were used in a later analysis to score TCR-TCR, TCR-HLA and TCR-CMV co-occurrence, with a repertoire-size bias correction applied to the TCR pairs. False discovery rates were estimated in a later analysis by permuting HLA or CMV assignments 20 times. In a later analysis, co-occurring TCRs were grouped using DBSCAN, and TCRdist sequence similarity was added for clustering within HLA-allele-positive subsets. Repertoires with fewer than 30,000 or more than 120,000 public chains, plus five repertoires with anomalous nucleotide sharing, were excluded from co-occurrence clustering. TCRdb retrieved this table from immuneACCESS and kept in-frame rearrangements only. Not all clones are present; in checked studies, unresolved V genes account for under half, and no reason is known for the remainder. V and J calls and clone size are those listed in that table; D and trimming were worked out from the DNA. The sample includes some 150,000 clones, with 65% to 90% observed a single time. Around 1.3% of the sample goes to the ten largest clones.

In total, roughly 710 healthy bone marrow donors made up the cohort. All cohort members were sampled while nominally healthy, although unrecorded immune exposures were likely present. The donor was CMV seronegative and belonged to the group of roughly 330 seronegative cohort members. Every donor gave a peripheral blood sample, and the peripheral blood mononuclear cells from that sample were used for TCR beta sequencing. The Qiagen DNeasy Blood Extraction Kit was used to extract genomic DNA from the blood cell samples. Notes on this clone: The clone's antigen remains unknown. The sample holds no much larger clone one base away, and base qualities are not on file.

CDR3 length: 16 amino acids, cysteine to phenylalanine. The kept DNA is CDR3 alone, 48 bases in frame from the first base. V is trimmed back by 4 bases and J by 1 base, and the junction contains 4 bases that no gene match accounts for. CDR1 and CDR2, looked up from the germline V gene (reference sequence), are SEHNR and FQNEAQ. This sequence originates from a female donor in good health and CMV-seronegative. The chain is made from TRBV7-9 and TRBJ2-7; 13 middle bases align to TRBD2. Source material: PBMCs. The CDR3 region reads CASSYGLAGDSYEQYF. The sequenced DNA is TGTGCCAGCAGCTACGGACTAGCGGGAGATTCCTACGAGCAGTACTTC.